This T cell receptor (beta chain) was recorded in a study of cytomegalovirus exposure and HLA in healthy donors. At the level of the study: About 85 million unique TCRs from HLA-typed donors were held in an early release of data.

It was with 60 Vbeta and 13 Jbeta primers that the PCR ran. As processed by the authors: In a later analysis, 10 million to 11 million of some 80 million unique beta chains occurred in at least two donors. Libraries were prepared by immunoSEQ multiplex PCR; TCRdb keeps only in-frame clonotypes and omits some of them. V, J and clone size are taken as reported in that table, and D and trimming were inferred from the DNA itself. The sample carries about 60,000 clones, around 70% recorded once. The CDR3 totals 15 residues. The V gene lost 3 bases and the J gene lost 7 bases, with 16 bases spanning the gap. From germline, CDR1 is KGHSH and CDR2 LQKENI.

The V and J genes are TRBV18 and TRBJ1-5; no firm D call. The clonotype comes from an older woman in good health and CMV-seropositive. The specimen was PBMCs. Written as DNA, the CDR3 is TGTGCCAGCTCACCTCAGCAGTATGGCGGACAGCCCCAGCATTTT. This gives the protein CASSPQQYGGQPQHF.